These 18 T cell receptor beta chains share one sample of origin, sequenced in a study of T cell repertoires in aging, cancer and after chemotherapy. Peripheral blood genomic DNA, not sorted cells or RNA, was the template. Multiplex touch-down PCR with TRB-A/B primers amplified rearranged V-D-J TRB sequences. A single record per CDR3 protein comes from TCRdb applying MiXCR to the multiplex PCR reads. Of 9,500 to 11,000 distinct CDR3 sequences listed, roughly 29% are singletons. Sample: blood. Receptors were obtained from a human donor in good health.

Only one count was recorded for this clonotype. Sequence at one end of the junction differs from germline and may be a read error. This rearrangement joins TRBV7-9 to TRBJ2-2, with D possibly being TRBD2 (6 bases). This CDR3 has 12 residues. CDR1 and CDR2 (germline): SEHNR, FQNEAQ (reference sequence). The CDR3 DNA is TGTCCCAGCAGCTCACCTGGAGGGGCGCTGTTTTTT. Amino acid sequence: CPSSSPGGALFF.

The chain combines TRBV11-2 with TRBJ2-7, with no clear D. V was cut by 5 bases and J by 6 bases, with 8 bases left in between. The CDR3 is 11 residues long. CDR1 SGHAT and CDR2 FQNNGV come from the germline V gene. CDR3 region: CASSQFAEQYF. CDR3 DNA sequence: TGTGCCAGCAGCCAGTTTGCCGAGCAGTACTTC.

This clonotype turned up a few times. The CDR3 sequence is CASSLAVEYGYTF. Written as DNA, the CDR3 is TGTGCCAGCAGCTTAGCCGTTGAATATGGCTACACCTTC. This sequence joins TRBV11-2 and TRBJ1-2; D unresolved. There are 13 residues in the CDR3. Trimming removed 1 base from V and 5 bases from J, with 8 bases in between. Germline lookup yields CDR1 SGHAT and CDR2 FQNNGV.

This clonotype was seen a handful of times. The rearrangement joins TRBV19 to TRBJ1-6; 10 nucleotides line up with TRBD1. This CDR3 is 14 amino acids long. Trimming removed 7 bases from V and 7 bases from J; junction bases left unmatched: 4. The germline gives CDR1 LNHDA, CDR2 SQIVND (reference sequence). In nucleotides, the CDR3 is TGTGCCAGTAAAGACAGGGGGCCGAATTCACCCCTCCACTTT. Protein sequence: CASKDRGPNSPLHF. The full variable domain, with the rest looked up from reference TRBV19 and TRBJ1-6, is DGGITQSPKYLFRKEGQNVTLSCEQNLNHDAMYWYRQDPGQGLRLIYYSQIVNDFQKGDIAEGYSVSREKKESFPLTVTSAQKNPTAFYLCASKDRGPNSPLHFGNGTRLTVT.

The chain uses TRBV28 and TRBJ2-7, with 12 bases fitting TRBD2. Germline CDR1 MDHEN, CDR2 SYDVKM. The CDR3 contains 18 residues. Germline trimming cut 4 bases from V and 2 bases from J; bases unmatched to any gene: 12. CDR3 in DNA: TGTGCCAGCAGTTCCCCCTCTAGCGGGAGGGCCCGCCCCTACGAGCAGTACTTC. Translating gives CASSSPSSGRARPYEQYF.

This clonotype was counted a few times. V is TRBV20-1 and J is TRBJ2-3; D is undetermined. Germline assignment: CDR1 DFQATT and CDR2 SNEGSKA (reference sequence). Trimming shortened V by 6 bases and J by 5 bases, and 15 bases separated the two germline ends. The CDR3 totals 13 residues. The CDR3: CSALGRIGDTQYF. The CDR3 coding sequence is TGCAGTGCCCTCGGCAGGATTGGAGATACGCAGTATTTT.

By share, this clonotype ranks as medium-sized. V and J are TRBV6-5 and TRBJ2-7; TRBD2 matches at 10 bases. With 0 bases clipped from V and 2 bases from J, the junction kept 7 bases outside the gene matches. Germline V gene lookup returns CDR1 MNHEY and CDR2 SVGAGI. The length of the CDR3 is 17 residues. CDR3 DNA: TGTGCCAGCAGTTACTCGACTACTAGCGGGAAGACCTACGAGCAGTACTTC. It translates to CASSYSTTSGKTYEQYF.

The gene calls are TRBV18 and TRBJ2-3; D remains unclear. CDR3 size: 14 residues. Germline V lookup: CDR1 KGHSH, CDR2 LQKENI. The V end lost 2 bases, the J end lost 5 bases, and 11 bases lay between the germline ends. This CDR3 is CASSPGLSGDTQYF. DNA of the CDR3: TGTGCCAGCTCACCAGGGCTTTCCGGAGATACGCAGTATTTT.

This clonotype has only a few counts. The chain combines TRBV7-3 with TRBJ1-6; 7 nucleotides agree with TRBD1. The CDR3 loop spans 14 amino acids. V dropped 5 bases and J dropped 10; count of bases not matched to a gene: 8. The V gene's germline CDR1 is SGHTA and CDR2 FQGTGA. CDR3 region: CASSTNRGGSPLHF. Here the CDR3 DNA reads TGTGCCAGCAGCACCAACAGGGGAGGATCACCCCTCCACTTT.

In nucleotides, the CDR3 is TGTGCCAGCAGCCCGGACAGCGCCAATCAGCCCCAGCATTTT. This codes for CASSPDSANQPQHF. This chain joins TRBV28 and TRBJ1-5; TRBD1 is a possible D gene (6 bases). Between the trimmed V and J ends, which lost 6 bases and 3 bases, there was a span of 12 bases. CDR1 is MDHEN, CDR2 SYDVKM, per germline. This CDR3 has 14 residues.

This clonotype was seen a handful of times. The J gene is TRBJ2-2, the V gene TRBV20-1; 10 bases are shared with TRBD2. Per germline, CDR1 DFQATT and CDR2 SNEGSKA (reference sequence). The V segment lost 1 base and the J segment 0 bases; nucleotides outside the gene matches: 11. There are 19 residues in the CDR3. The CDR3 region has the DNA TGCAGTGCTAGAGGGCGGGCCGGGACTAGCGTATCGAACACCGGGGAGCTGTTTTTT. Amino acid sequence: CSARGRAGTSVSNTGELFF.

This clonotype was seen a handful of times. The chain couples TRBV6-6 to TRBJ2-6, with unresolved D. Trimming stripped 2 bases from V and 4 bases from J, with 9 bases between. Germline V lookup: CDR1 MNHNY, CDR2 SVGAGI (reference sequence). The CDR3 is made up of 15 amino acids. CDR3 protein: CASSYRPQGANVLTF. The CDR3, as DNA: TGTGCCAGCAGTTACCGACCCCAGGGGGCCAACGTCCTGACTTTC.

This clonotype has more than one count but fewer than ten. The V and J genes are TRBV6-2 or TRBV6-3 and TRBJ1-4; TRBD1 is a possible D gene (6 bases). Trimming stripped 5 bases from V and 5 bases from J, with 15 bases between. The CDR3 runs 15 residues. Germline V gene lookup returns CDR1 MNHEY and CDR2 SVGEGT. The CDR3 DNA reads TGTGCCAGCAGTGAAATACAGGGAACCAATGAAAAACTGTTTTTT. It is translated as CASSEIQGTNEKLFF.

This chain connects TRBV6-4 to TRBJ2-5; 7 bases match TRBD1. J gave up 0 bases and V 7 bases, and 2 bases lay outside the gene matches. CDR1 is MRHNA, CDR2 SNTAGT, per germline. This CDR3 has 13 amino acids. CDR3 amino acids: CASTDRDQETQYF. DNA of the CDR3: TGTGCCAGCACCGACAGGGACCAAGAGACCCAGTACTTC.

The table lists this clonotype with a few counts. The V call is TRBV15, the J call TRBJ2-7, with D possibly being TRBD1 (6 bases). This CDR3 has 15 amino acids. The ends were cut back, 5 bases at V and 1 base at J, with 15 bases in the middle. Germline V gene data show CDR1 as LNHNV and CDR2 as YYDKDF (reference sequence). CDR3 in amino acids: CATSLGQGSSYEQYF. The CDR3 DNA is TGTGCCACCAGCCTGGGACAAGGGTCATCCTACGAGCAGTACTTC.

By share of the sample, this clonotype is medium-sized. DNA for the CDR3: TGTGCCCAGGACAGACGCCGCTATGGCTACACCTTC. It encodes CAQDRRRYGYTF. The V and J genes are TRBV30 and TRBJ1-2, with D maybe TRBD1 (6 bases). Germline V gene data show CDR1 as GTSNPN and CDR2 as SVGIG (reference sequence). With 8 bases removed from V and 4 bases from J, the gap between germline ends came to 14 bases. The CDR3 extends over 12 amino acids.

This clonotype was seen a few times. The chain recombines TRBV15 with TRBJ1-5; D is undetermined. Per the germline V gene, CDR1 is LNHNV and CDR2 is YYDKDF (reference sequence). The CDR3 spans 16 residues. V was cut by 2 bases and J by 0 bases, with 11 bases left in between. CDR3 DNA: TGTGCCACCAGCAGATCGCGACTGAATAGCAATCAGCCCCAGCATTTT. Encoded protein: CATSRSRLNSNQPQHF.

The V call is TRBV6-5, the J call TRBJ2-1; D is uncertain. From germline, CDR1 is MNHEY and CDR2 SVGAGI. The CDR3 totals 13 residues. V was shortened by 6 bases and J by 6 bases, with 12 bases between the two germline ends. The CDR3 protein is CASSRTKSNEQFF. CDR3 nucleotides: TGTGCCAGCAGCCGAACAAAGAGCAATGAGCAGTTCTTC.